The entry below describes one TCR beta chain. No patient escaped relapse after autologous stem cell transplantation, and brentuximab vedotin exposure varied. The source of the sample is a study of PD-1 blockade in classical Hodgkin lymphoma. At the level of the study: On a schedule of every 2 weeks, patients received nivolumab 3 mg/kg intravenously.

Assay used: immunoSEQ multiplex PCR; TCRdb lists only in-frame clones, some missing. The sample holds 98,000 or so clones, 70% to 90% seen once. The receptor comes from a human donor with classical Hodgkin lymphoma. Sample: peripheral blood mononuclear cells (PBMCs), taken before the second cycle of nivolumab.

CDR3 amino acids: CASSLAGSEAYGYTF. The CDR3 DNA reads TGCGCCAGCAGCTTGGCCGGGAGCGAGGCCTATGGCTACACCTTC. This rearrangement joins TRBV5-1 to TRBJ1-2; D remains unclear. The CDR3 runs to 15 residues. The germline V gene encodes CDR1 SGHRS and CDR2 YFSETQ. V lost 0 bases and J 4 bases, leaving 13 bases between the germline ends.